This T cell receptor (beta chain) was observed in a study of blood T cell repertoires in COVID-19. The germline CDR1 and CDR2 sequences are MDHEN and SYDVKM. The CDR3 totals 13 residues. The V end was cut by 5 bases, the J end by 5 bases, with 13 bases between. Sequencing was performed with immunoSEQ multiplex PCR; in TCRdb, only in-frame clones are kept and a portion is missing. Altogether over 200,000 clones are present, 70% to 90% being singletons, with the ten largest covering approximately 1.9%. The genes are TRBV28 and TRBJ2-7; no clear D. The specimen was PBMCs or T cells enriched from blood (not recorded which). The receptor comes from a woman between 45 and 60 years old who had recovered from COVID-19. The CDR3 DNA reads as TGTGCCAGCAGTGACGGGTGGGTGGACGAGCAGTACTTC. Protein: CASSDGWVDEQYF.